The clone carrying this TCR beta chain was counted a few times. No antigen is known for it. This CDR3 is built from 13 residues. From germline, CDR1 is SEHNR and CDR2 FQNEAQ (reference sequence). The ends were cut back, 2 bases at V and 6 bases at J, with 9 bases in the middle. These data originate in a study of human T cells and chemical hapten exposure. Background on the study: Slight differences in pooled library volume were the main source of varying TCR yields across samples.

General study results and limits: Expanded TCRs showed more large CDR3 clusters than pre-sensitization or healthy control sets.

TCRdb redid the calling of the RACE reads with MiXCR, one entry per CDR3 protein. The table includes 180,000 or so distinct CDR3 sequences, around 25% detected once. Time point of the sample: patch test 3, about 24 weeks after DPC sensitization. This sample's treatment: therapeutic diphenylcyclopropenone sensitization with weekly scalp DPC. The chain employs TRBV7-9 and TRBJ2-3; D may be TRBD1 (6 bases). This clonotype was obtained from a woman between 35 and 50 years old with alopecia areata. Some clones in this sample may be carry-over from other donors' samples. The sequenced sample was whole blood, obtained in connection with sensitization to the hapten diphenylcyclopropenone (DPC). The CDR3 DNA is TGTGCCAGCAGCTTAAACAGGGACGATACGCAGTATTTT. As protein: CASSLNRDDTQYF.